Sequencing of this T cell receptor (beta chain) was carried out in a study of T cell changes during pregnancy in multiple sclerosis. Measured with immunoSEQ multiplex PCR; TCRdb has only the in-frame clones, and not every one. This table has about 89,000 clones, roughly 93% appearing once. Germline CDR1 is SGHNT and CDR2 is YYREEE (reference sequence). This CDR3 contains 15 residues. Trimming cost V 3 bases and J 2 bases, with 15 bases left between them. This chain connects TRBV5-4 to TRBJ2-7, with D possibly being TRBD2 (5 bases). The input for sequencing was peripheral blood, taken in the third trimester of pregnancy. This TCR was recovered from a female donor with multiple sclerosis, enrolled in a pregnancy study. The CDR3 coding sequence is TGTGCCAGCAGCTCGGACTTGGATCGGACCTACGAGCAGTACTTC. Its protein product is CASSSDLDRTYEQYF.